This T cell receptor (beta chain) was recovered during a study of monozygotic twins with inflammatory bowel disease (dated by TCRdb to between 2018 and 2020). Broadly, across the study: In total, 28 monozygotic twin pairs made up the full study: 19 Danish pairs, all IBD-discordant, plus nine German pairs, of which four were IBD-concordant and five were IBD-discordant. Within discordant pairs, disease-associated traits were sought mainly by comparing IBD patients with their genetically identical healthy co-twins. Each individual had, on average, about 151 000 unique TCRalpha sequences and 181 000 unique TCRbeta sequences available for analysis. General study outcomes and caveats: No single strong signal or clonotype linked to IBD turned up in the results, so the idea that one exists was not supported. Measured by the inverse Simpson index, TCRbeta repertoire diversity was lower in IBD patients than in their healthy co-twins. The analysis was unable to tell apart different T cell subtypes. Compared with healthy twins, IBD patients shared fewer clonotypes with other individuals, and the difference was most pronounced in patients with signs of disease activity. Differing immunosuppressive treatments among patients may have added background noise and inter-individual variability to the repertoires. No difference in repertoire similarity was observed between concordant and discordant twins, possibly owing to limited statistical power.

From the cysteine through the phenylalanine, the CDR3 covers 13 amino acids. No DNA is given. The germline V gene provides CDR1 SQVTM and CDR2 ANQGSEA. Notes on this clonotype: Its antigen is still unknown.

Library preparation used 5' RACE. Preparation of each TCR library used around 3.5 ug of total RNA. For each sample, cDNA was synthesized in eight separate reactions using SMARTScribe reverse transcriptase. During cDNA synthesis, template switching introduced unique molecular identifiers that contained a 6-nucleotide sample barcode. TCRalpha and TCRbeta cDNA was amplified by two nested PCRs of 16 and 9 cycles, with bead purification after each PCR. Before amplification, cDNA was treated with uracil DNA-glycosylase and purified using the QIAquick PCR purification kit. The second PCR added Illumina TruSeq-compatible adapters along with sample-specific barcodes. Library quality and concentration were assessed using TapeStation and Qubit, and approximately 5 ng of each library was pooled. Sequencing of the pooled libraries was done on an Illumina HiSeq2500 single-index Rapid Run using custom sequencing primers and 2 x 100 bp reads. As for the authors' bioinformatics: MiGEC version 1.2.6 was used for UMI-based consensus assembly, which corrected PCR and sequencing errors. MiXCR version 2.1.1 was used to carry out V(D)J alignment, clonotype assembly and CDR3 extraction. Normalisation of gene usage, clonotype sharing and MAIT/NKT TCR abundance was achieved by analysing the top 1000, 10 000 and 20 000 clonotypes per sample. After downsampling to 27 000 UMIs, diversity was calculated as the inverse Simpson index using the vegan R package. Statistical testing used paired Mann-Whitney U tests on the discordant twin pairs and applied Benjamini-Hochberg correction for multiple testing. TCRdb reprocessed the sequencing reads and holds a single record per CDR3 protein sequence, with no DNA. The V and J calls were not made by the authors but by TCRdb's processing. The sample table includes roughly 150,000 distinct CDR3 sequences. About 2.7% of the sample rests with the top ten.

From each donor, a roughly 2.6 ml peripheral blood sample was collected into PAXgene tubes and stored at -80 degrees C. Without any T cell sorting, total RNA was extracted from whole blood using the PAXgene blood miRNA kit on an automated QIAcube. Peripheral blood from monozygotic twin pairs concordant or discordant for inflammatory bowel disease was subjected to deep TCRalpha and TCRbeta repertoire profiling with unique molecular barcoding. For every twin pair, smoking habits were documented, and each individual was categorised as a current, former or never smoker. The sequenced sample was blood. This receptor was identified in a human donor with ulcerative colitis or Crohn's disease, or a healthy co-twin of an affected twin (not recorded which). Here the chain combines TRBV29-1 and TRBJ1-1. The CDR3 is CSVVRQLDTEAFF.